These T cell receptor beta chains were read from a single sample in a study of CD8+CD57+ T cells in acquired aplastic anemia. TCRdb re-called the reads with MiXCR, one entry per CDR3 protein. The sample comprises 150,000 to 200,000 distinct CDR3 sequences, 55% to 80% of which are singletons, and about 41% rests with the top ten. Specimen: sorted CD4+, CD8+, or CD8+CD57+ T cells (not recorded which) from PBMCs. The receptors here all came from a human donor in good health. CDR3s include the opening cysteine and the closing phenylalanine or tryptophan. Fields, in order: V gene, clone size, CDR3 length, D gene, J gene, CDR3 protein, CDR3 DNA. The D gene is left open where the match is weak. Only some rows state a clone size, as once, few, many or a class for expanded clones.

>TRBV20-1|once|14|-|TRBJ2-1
CSARDSAGSGEQFF
TGCAGTGCTAGAGATTCCGCAGGGTCAGGTGAGCAGTTCTTC
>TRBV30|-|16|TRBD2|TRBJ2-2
CAWSGTSGRMTGELFF
TGTGCCTGGAGCGGGACTAGCGGGAGGATGACCGGGGAGCTGTTTTTT
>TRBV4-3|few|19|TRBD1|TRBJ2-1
CASSQDTDREDRSYNEQFF
TGCGCCAGCAGCCAAGATACGGACAGGGAGGATAGATCCTACAATGAGCAGTTCTTC
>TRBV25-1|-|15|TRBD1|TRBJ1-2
CASSAIQGDGGGYTF
TGTGCCAGCAGTGCAATACAGGGGGATGGTGGTGGCTACACTTTC
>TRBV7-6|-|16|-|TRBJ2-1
CASSQDRREAYNEQFF
TGCGCCAGCAGCCAAGATCGCAGGGAGGCCTACAATGAGCAGTTCTTC
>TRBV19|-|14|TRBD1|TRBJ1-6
CATREDRGFSPLHF
TGTGCCACTAGAGAGGACAGGGGTTTCTCACCCCTCCACTTT
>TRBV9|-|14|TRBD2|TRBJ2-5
CASSAATSKETQYF
TGTGCCAGCAGCGCCGCGACTAGCAAAGAGACCCAGTACTTC
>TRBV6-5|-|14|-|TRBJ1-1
CASSYERLNTEAFF
TGTGCCAGCAGTTACGAACGGCTAAACACTGAAGCTTTCTTT
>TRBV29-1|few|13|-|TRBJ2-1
CSVVGSSYNEQFF
TGCAGCGTTGTAGGGAGCTCCTACAATGAGCAGTTCTTC
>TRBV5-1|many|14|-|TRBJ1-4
CASGRGIKDEKLFF
TGCGCCAGCGGGAGGGGGATCAAGGATGAAAAACTGTTTTTT
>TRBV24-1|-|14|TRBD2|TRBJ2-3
CATSPEAGGFTQYF
TGTGCCACCAGTCCAGAAGCGGGAGGCTTTACGCAGTATTTT
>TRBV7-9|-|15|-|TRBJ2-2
CASSLEASNTGELFF
TGTGCCAGCAGCCTTGAGGCCTCGAACACCGGGGAGCTGTTTTTT
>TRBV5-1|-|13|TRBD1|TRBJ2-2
CASRPTGVEELFF
TGCGCCAGCAGGCCTACAGGGGTGGAGGAGCTGTTTTTT
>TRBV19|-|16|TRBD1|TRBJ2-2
CASSPRTGTGTGELFF
TGTGCCAGTAGTCCCAGGACAGGGACGGGCACCGGGGAGCTGTTTTTT
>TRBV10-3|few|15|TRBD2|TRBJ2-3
CAISALAGGGDTQYF
TGTGCCATCAGTGCACTAGCGGGGGGTGGCGATACGCAGTATTTT
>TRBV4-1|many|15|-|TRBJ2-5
CASSPDGRGQETQYF
TGCGCCAGCAGCCCGGACGGTCGAGGGCAAGAGACCCAGTACTTC
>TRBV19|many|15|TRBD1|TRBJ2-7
CASSPGQGFSYEQYF
TGTGCCAGTAGTCCCGGACAGGGCTTCTCCTACGAGCAGTACTTC
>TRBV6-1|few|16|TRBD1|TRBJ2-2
CASSSTWTGGAGELFF
TGTGCCAGCAGTTCGACGTGGACAGGGGGCGCCGGGGAGCTGTTTTTT
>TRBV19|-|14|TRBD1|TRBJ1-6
CASSMAGGNSPLHF
TGTGCCAGTAGTATGGCAGGGGGTAATTCACCCCTCCACTTT
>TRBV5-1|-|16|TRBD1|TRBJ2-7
CASSLIGTGTSYEQYF
TGCGCCAGCAGCTTGATAGGGACAGGGACCTCCTACGAGCAGTACTTC
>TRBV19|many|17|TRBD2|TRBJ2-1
CASAPGLAGGPGNEQFF
TGTGCCAGTGCCCCGGGACTAGCGGGAGGGCCGGGAAATGAGCAGTTCTTC
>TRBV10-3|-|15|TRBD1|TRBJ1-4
CAISVGGQPAEKLFF
TGTGCCATCAGTGTCGGGGGACAGCCAGCCGAAAAACTGTTTTTT
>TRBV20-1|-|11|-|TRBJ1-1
CSARRGSEAFF
TGCAGTGCTAGAAGAGGCTCTGAAGCTTTCTTT
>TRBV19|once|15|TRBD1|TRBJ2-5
CASRSRQGAGETQYF
TGTGCCAGTAGATCTAGACAGGGGGCGGGAGAGACCCAGTACTTC
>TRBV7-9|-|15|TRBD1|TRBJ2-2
CASASWTGNTGELFF
TGTGCCAGCGCCTCTTGGACAGGGAACACCGGGGAGCTGTTTTTT
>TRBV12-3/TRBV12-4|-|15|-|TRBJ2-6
CASSFILSGANVLTF
TGTGCCAGCAGTTTCATCCTCTCTGGGGCCAACGTCCTGACTTTC
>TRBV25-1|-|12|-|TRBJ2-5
CASSESWETQYF
TGTGCCAGCAGTGAATCGTGGGAGACCCAGTACTTC
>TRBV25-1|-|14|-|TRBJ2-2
CASSKTSVTGELFF
TGTGCCAGCAGTAAAACATCGGTCACCGGGGAGCTGTTTTTT
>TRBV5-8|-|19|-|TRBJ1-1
CASSPSGTLTSGRGDEAFF
TGTGCCAGCAGCCCATCCGGGACATTGACTAGCGGGAGGGGGGATGAAGCTTTCTTT
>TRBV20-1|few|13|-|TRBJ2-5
CSARVLAGLTQYF
TGCAGTGCTAGAGTACTAGCTGGGCTGACCCAGTACTTC
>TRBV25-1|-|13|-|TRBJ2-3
CASSEADGGTQYF
TGTGCCAGCAGTGAGGCCGACGGTGGTACGCAGTATTTT
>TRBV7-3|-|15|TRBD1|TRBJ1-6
CASSLGQIVGSPLHF
TGCGCCAGCAGCTTGGGACAGATAGTAGGATCACCCCTCCACTTT
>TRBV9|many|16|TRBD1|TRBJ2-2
CASSEGQGWDTGELFF
TGTGCCAGCAGCGAAGGACAGGGATGGGACACCGGGGAGCTGTTTTTT
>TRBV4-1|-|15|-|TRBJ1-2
CASSQAEGSMDGYTF
TGCGCCAGCAGCCAAGCGGAGGGAAGCATGGATGGCTACACCTTC
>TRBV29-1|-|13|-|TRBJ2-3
CSVDESGKDTQYF
TGCAGCGTTGATGAATCGGGGAAAGATACGCAGTATTTT
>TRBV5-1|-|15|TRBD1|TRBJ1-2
CASSLSGTGDYGYTF
TGCGCCAGCAGCCTATCCGGGACAGGGGACTATGGCTACACCTTC
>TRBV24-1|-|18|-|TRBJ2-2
CATSDLTSTAFLEGELFF
TGTGCCACCAGTGATTTAACGTCGACAGCCTTCCTGGAAGGGGAGCTGTTTTTT
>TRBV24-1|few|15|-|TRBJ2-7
CATSDSTHPSYEQYF
TGTGCCACCAGTGATTCAACCCACCCCTCCTACGAGCAGTACTTC
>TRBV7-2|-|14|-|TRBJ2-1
CASSLGFMVREQFF
TGTGCCAGCAGCTTAGGGTTCATGGTTCGGGAGCAGTTCTTC
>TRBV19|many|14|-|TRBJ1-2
CASSWAPESYGYTF
TGTGCCAGTAGCTGGGCTCCGGAGAGCTATGGCTACACCTTC
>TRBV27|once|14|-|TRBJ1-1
CASRPWQTNTEAFF
TGTGCCAGCCGACCTTGGCAGACGAACACTGAAGCTTTCTTT
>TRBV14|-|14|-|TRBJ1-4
CASSRWGDNEKLFF
TGTGCCAGCAGCCGATGGGGGGATAATGAAAAACTGTTTTTT
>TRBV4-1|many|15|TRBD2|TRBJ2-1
CASSQLAGEYNEQFF
TGCGCCAGCAGCCAACTAGCGGGAGAATACAATGAGCAGTTCTTC
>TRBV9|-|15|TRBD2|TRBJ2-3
CASSVSGHSTDTQYF
TGTGCCAGCAGCGTTAGCGGGCATAGCACAGATACGCAGTATTTT
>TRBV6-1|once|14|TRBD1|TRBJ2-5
CASSFGTGEETQYF
TGTGCCAGCAGCTTTGGAACAGGGGAAGAGACCCAGTACTTC
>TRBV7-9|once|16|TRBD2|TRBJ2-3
CASSQPWTSGSDTRYF
TGTGCCAGCAGCCAACCATGGACTAGCGGGAGTGATACGCGGTATTTT
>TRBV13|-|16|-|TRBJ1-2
CASSPSGRVYGYGYTF
TGTGCCAGCAGCCCCTCGGGAAGGGTCTATGGCTATGGCTACACCTTC
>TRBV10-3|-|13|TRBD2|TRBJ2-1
CAIMAGGRSEQFF
TGTGCCATCATGGCGGGAGGGAGGAGTGAGCAGTTCTTC
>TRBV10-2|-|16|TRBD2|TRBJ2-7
CASKLAGGLRLYEQYF
TGCGCCAGCAAGCTAGCGGGAGGGCTCCGACTCTACGAGCAGTACTTC
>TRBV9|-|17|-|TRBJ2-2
CASSVPVVGGDTGELFF
TGTGCCAGCAGCGTACCCGTTGTAGGGGGTGACACCGGGGAGCTGTTTTTT
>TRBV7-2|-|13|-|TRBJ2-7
CASSPNGPYEQYF
TGTGCCAGCAGCCCGAACGGCCCTTACGAGCAGTACTTC
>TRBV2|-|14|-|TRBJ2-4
CASSEMPGGNIRYF
TGTGCCAGCAGTGAAATGCCTGGGGGAAACATTCGGTACTTC
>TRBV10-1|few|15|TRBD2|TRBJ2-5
CASSDQTSGQETQYF
TGCGCCAGCAGTGACCAGACTAGCGGACAAGAGACCCAGTACTTC
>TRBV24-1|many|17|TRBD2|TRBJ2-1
CATSDPTTSGRTNEQFF
TGTGCCACCAGTGACCCCACGACTAGCGGGAGAACCAATGAGCAGTTCTTC
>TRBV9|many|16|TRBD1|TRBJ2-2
CASSTGTGVDGGELFF
TGTGCCAGCAGTACCGGGACAGGGGTGGACGGCGGGGAGCTGTTTTTT